This TCR beta chain comes out of a study of PD-1 blockade in classical Hodgkin lymphoma. Regarding the study as a whole: Newly diagnosed patients reportedly had lower baseline TCR diversity than healthy donors. Baseline diversity was lower in partial responders and progressors than complete responders. Repertoires differed for reasons still undefined, possibly disease activity or prior therapy.

There was relapse after autologous stem cell transplantation in every patient, and there was variation in brentuximab vedotin exposure. Purified CD4+ T cells were obtained from thawed PBMCs through magnetic negative selection. Patients reached a best response of complete response, partial response or progressive disease. Germline V gene sequence: CDR1 SGHTA, CDR2 FQGNSA. The ends lost 1 base at V and 5 bases at J; junction bases unmatched: 6. The length of the CDR3 is 17 residues. Clones were read by immunoSEQ multiplex PCR, and TCRdb kept only the in-frame ones, dropping some. The sample gives about 12,000 clones, roughly 80% of which show up once; 1.6% is in the top ten. On this clone: The antigen remains unidentified.

The receptor was isolated from a human donor with classical Hodgkin lymphoma. The chain couples TRBV7-2 to TRBJ1-6; TRBD1 aligns across 9 bases. This sample comprised CD4+ T cells from blood, obtained at baseline. The CDR3 DNA is TGTGCCAGCAGCTTAGATACAGGGGGCGCCAATAATTCACCCCTCCACTTT. Its protein product is CASSLDTGGANNSPLHF. The full variable domain, in which reference TRBV7-2 and TRBJ1-6 provide the parts outside the CDR3, is GAGVSQSPSNKVTEKGKDVELRCDPISGHTALYWYRQSLGQGLEFLIYFQGNSAPDKSGLPSDRFSAERTGGSVSTLTIQRTQQEDSAVYLCASSLDTGGANNSPLHFGNGTRLTVT.